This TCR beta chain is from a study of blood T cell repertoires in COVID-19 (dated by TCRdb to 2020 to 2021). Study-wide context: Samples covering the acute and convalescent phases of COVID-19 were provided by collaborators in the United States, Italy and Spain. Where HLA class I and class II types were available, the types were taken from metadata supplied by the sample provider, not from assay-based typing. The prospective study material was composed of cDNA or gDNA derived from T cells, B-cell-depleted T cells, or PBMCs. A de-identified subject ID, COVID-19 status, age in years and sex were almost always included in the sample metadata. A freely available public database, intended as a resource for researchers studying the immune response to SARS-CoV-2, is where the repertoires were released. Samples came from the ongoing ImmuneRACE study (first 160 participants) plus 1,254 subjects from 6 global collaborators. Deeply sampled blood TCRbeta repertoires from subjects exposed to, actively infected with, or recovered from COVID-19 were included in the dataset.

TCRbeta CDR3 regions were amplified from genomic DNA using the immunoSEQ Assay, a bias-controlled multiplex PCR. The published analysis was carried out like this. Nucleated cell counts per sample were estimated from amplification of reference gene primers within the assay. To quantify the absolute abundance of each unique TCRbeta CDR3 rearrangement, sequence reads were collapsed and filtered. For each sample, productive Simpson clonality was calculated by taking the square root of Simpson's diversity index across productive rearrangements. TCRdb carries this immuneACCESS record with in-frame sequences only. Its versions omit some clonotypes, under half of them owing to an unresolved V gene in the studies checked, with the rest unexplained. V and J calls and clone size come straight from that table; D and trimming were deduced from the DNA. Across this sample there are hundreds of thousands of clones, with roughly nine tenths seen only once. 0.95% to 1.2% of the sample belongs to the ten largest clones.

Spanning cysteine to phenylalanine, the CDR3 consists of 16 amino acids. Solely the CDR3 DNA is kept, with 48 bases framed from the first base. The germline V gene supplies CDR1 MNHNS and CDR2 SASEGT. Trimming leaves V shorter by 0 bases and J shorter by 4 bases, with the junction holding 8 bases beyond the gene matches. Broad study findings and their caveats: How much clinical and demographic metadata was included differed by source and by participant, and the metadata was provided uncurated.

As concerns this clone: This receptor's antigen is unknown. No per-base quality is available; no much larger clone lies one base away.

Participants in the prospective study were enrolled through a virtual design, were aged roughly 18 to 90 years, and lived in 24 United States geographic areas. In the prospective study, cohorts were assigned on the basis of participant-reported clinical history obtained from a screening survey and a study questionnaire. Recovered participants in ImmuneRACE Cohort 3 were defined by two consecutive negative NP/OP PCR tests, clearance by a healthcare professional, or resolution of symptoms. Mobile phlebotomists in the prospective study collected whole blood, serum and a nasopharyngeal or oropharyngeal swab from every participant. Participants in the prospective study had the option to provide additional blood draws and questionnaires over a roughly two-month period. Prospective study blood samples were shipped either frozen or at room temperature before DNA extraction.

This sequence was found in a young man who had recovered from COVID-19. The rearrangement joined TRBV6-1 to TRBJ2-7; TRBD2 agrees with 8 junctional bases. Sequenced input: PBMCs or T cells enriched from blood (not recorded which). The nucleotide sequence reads TGTGCCAGCAGTGAAGCGAGTACCCCGGGGGGGTACGAGCAGTACTTC. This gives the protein CASSEASTPGGYEQYF.